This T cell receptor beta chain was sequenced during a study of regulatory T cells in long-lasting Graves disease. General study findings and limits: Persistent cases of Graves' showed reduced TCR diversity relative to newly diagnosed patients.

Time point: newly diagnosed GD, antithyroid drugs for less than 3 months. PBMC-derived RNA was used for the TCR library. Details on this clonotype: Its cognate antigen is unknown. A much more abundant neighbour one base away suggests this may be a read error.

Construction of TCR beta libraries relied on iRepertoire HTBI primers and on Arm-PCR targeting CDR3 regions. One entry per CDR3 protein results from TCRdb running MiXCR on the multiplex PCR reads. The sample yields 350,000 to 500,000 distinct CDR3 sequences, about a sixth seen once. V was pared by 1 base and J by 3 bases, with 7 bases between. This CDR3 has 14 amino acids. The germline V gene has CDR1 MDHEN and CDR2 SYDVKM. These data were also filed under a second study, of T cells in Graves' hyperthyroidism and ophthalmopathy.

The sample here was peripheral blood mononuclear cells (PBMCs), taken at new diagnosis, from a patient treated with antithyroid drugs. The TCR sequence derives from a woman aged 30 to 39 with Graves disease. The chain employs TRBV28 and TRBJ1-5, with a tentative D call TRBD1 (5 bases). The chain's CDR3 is CASSLFRDNQPQHF. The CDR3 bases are TGTGCCAGCAGTTTATTCAGGGACAATCAGCCCCAGCATTTT.